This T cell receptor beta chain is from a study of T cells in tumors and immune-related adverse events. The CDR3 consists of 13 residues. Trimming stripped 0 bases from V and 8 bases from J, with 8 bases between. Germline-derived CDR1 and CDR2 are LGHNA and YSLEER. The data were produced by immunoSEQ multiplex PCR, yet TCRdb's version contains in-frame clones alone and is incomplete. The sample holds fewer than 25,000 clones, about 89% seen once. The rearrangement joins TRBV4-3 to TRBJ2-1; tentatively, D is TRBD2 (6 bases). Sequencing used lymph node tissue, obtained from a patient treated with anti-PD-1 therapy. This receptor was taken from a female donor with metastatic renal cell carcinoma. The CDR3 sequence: CASSQDPSDEQFF. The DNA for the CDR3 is TGCGCCAGCAGCCAAGATCCTAGCGATGAGCAGTTCTTC.